This TCR beta chain appears in the sequencing data of a study of control samples from healthy donors and cancer patients. CDR1 is LGHDT and CDR2 is YNNKEL in the germline V gene (reference sequence). This CDR3 has 13 residues. With 1 base removed from V and 9 bases from J, the gap between germline ends came to 13 bases. Data came from immunoSEQ multiplex PCR; TCRdb stores just in-frame clones and leaves some out. This table holds about 250,000 clones, around 80% found once. The J gene is TRBJ2-7, the V gene TRBV3-1 (or the pseudogene TRBV3-2); D is tentatively TRBD1 or TRBD2 (5 bases each). The receptor's source is a woman aged 60-75 years with lung cancer. The specimen sequenced was PBMCs. The DNA for the CDR3 is TGTGCCAGCAGCCAAGTTAAGCGAGGGGTGCAGTACTTC. This gives the protein CASSQVKRGVQYF.